The clone carrying this T cell receptor beta chain was recorded a few times. This sample was taken from a study of blood T cells in healthy people across ages. A second about 6 to 12 cycle PCR used barcoded and J-beta primers. TCRdb reanalysed the 5' RACE reads using MiXCR and keeps one entry per CDR3 protein. The sample lists about a million distinct CDR3 sequences; about 51% were seen once. The TCR comes from a woman between 55 and 75 years old in good health. The specimen was blood.

The CDR3 DNA follows: TGTGCCAGCTCACCAGCGGGACTAGCGGGAGGGCCGGATACGCAGTATTTT. Translated: CASSPAGLAGGPDTQYF. The chain carries TRBV18 and TRBJ2-3, with 16 bases matching TRBD2. The J segment lost 6 bases and the V segment lost 2 bases, leaving 5 bases of the junction unmatched. Germline values: CDR1 KGHSH, CDR2 LQKENI. This CDR3 region has 17 residues. Full variable domain (remainder filled in from reference TRBV18 and TRBJ2-3): NAGVMQNPRHLVRRRGQEARLRCSPMKGHSHVYWYRQLPEEGLKFMVYLQKENIIDESGMPKERFSAEFPKEGPSILRIQQVVRGDSAAYFCASSPAGLAGGPDTQYFGPGTRLTVL.